These 27 T cell receptor beta chains share one sample of origin, sequenced in a study of technical replicates of blood from a handful of donors. Sequencing was performed with immunoSEQ multiplex PCR; in TCRdb, only in-frame clones are kept and a portion is missing. This sample has around 97,000 clones, with around 96% found just once. Sequenced material: T cells isolated from PBMCs. These receptors all stem from a human donor in good health.

The chain joins TRBV6-5 to TRBJ1-2, with D perhaps matching TRBD1 (5 bases). V dropped 7 bases and J dropped 2 bases, with 11 bases sitting between them. Germline V gene lookup returns CDR1 MNHEY and CDR2 SVGAGI. There are 13 residues in the CDR3. The CDR3 DNA reads as TGTGCCAGCATTAGGGGAAGGAACTATGGCTACACCTTC. Amino acid sequence: CASIRGRNYGYTF.

This clone has a handful of counts. CDR3 DNA: TGTGCCAGCAGCAAGACAGGGGGCGGAAACACCGGGGAGCTGTTTTTT. Its protein product is CASSKTGGGNTGELFF. The rearrangement links TRBV5-4 to TRBJ2-2; 10 nucleotides match TRBD1. The CDR3 extends over 16 amino acids. The V gene's germline CDR1 is SGHNT and CDR2 YYREEE (reference sequence). The ends lost 4 bases at V and 2 bases at J; junction bases unmatched: 5.

This clone was found once. The chain is built from TRBV5-1 and TRBJ1-1; D not certain. The CDR3 length is 15 residues. Germline V lookup: CDR1 SGHRS, CDR2 YFSETQ. Trimming took 5 bases from V and 2 from J, leaving 16 bases between them. The CDR3 region has the DNA TGCGCCAGCAGGGCAGGAGGCGACCTCAACACTGAAGCTTTCTTT. Translating gives CASRAGGDLNTEAFF.

The V and J genes are TRBV10-3 and TRBJ1-2, with TRBD1 identical over 9 bases. The CDR3 sequence is 18 residues long. J lost 5 bases, V lost 3 bases, and 16 bases had no gene match. In germline, CDR1 is ENHRY, CDR2 SYGVKD. The CDR3 region has the DNA TGTGCCATCAGTGAAAAGGCACAGGGGGCGCAGGTATTTTATGGCTACACCTTC. It yields the protein CAISEKAQGAQVFYGYTF.

This chain connects TRBV6-6 to TRBJ2-7, with 11 nucleotides matching TRBD2. V lost 5 bases, J lost 2 bases, and 8 bases stayed unmatched. The CDR3 length is 16 residues. Looked up from germline, CDR1 is MNHNY and CDR2 is SVGAGI (reference sequence). CDR3 protein: CASSGQTSGTTYEQYF. CDR3 DNA: TGTGCCAGCAGTGGCCAGACTAGCGGGACGACCTACGAGCAGTACTTC.

This sequence joins TRBV5-6 and TRBJ1-4; D is ambiguous. Germline V CDR1 and CDR2: SGHDT, YYEEEE. V was shortened by 0 bases and J by 5 bases, with 5 bases between the two germline ends. The CDR3 has 13 amino acids. The CDR3 spells CASSLVPNEKLFF. The CDR3 DNA reads TGTGCCAGCAGCTTGGTCCCAAATGAAAAACTGTTTTTT.

This rearrangement joins TRBV9 to TRBJ1-4, with D possibly TRBD1 on 5 matching bases. Germline CDR1 is SGDLS and CDR2 is YYNGEE. The germline V and J ends were trimmed by 4 bases and 0 bases, with 7 bases remaining between them. This CDR3 comprises 14 residues. CDR3 region: CASSSRATNEKLFF. The DNA of the CDR3 is TGTGCCAGCAGCTCCAGGGCAACTAATGAAAAACTGTTTTTT.

The J gene is TRBJ2-3, the V gene TRBV5-6; D remains ambiguous. This CDR3 is built from 16 residues. Germline lookup yields CDR1 SGHDT and CDR2 YYEEEE. Trimming shortened V by 0 bases and J by 3 bases, and 14 bases separated the two germline ends. Here the CDR3 DNA reads TGTGCCAGCAGCTTGGCCGCGAGGAAACTAACAGATACGCAGTATTTT. Amino acids: CASSLAARKLTDTQYF.

The chain uses TRBV4-2 and TRBJ1-1, with 9 bases that match TRBD1. The CDR3 loop spans 20 amino acids. The V gene's germline CDR1 is LGHNA and CDR2 YNFKEQ. Losses at the gene ends were 1 base for V and 2 bases for J; bases not matched to a gene: 17. CDR3 sequence reads: CASSQVTGQGPRVINTEAFF. The CDR3, as DNA: TGTGCCAGCAGCCAAGTAACGGGACAGGGCCCCCGGGTGATTAACACTGAAGCTTTCTTT.

The chain couples TRBV6-5 to TRBJ2-5; D gene uncertain. Trimming took off 4 bases at V and 3 bases at J, with 3 bases between the two ends. In germline, CDR1 is MNHEY, CDR2 SVGAGI. The CDR3 consists of 11 residues. The CDR3 here is CASSFKETQYF. Written as DNA, the CDR3 is TGTGCCAGCAGTTTTAAAGAGACCCAGTACTTC.

The chain couples TRBV2 to TRBJ2-3; unclear D gene. This CDR3 comprises 15 residues. Trimming shortened V by 2 bases and J by 0 bases, and 9 bases separated the two germline ends. Germline V gives CDR1 SNHLY, CDR2 FYNNEI. CDR3 coding DNA: TGTGCCAGCAGTGAAATTGGCTTTAGCACAGATACGCAGTATTTT. Protein sequence: CASSEIGFSTDTQYF.

J is TRBJ2-3 and V is TRBV10-2; D call uncertain. The V and J ends lost 7 bases and 7 bases respectively, with 9 bases between them. This CDR3 region has 11 residues. Germline loops: CDR1 WSHSY, CDR2 SAAADI. Here the CDR3 reads CASNYQYTQYF. The CDR3 bases are TGCGCCAGCAACTACCAGTATACGCAGTATTTT.

In nucleotides, the CDR3 is TGTGCCAGCAGCGTAGGCGGCGGATTAATAGCCTACGAGCAGTACTTC. Translation: CASSVGGGLIAYEQYF. V usage is TRBV9 and J usage is TRBJ2-7; D gene unclear. This CDR3 spans 16 amino acids. V was cut by 0 bases and J by 2 bases, with 15 bases left in between. Germline CDR1 SGDLS, CDR2 YYNGEE.

The rearrangement joins TRBV10-1 to TRBJ2-7; D not certain. CDR3 length: 10 residues. Germline CDR1 WNHNN, CDR2 SYGVQD (reference sequence). V lost 6 bases and J 7 bases, leaving 7 bases between the germline ends. The CDR3 DNA sequence: TGCGCCAGCAGCAGTGCTGAGCAGTACTTC. The encoded protein is CASSSAEQYF.

The V call is TRBV27, the J call TRBJ2-7; weak D call: TRBD1 (6 bases). Looked up from germline, CDR1 is MNHEY and CDR2 is SMNVEV (reference sequence). Trimming cost V 1 base and J 4 bases, with 14 bases left between them. The CDR3 consists of 15 residues. The CDR3 DNA reads as TGTGCCAGCAGTTTATTGGGACAAGCCTTATACGAGCAGTACTTC. It encodes CASSLLGQALYEQYF.

The CDR3 is CASSLEGYEQYF. The CDR3 DNA sequence: TGTGCCAGCAGCTTGGAGGGGTACGAGCAGTACTTC. This chain links TRBV5-6 with TRBJ2-7, with TRBD1 as a possible D gene (5 bases). The CDR3 loop spans 12 amino acids. Germline V gene data show CDR1 as SGHDT and CDR2 as YYEEEE. V was cut by 0 bases and J by 4 bases, with 5 bases left in between. The variable domain in full, completed from reference TRBV5-6 and TRBJ2-7, reads DAGVTQSPTHLIKTRGQQVTLRCSPKSGHDTVSWYQQALGQGPQFIFQYYEEEERQRGNFPDRFSGHQFPNYSSELNVNALLLGDSALYLCASSLEGYEQYFGPGTRLTVT.

In its sample, this clone was seen once. The rearrangement joins TRBV4-1 to TRBJ2-1, with TRBD2 matching over 7 bases. V lost 0 bases to trimming and J lost 4 bases; unmatched junction nucleotides: 9. The CDR3 has 17 residues. Germline CDR1 reads MGHRA; CDR2 reads YSYEKL. The CDR3 spells CASSQDNPGGGYNEQFF. In nucleotides, the CDR3 is TGCGCCAGCAGCCAAGACAACCCGGGAGGCGGGTACAATGAGCAGTTCTTC.

This chain links TRBV19 with TRBJ2-7; no reliable D call. Germline CDR1 reads LNHDA; CDR2 reads SQIVND (reference sequence). The V end was cut by 1 base, the J end by 0 bases, with 10 bases between. This CDR3 region has 15 residues. CDR3 sequence reads: CASSIVGSSSYEQYF. CDR3 sequence (DNA): TGTGCCAGTAGTATAGTCGGGTCGAGCTCCTACGAGCAGTACTTC.

J is TRBJ1-2 and V is TRBV28; a weak D match, TRBD1 (5 bases). Deletions cut 2 bases from V and 4 bases from J, with 14 bases between. The V gene's germline CDR1 is MDHEN and CDR2 SYDVKM. The CDR3 is 15 amino acids. The CDR3 region is CASSLEAVGGYGYTF. The CDR3 DNA reads TGTGCCAGCAGTTTAGAGGCAGTCGGGGGCTATGGCTACACCTTC.

V gene TRBV12-5 combines with J gene TRBJ2-3; a weak D match, TRBD2 (6 bases). V was clipped by 4 bases and J by 2 bases, with 10 bases between them. Germline V gene lookup returns CDR1 LGHNT and CDR2 FRNRAP. The length of the CDR3 is 14 residues. The CDR3: CASGYGGITDTQYF. As DNA, the CDR3 is TGTGCTAGTGGTTACGGCGGGATCACAGATACGCAGTATTTT.

The chain is built from TRBV4-2 and TRBJ1-1; D unresolved. V lost 7 bases and J lost 3, with 15 bases in between. This CDR3 has 14 amino acids. CDR1 is LGHNA and CDR2 is YNFKEQ in the germline V gene. Here the CDR3 reads CASKYGLGDTEAFF. CDR3 DNA: TGTGCCAGCAAGTACGGGCTGGGAGACACTGAAGCTTTCTTT.

The chain recombines TRBV29-1 with TRBJ2-3, with TRBD1 as a possible D gene (6 bases). Germline V CDR1 and CDR2: SQVTM, ANQGSEA. The CDR3 has 18 amino acids. V was shortened by 0 bases and J by 3 bases, with 22 bases between the two germline ends. The CDR3 bases are TGCAGCGTTGAAGAAGCAGGGGCCACAGGGATTTGGACAGATACGCAGTATTTT. Translating it yields CSVEEAGATGIWTDTQYF.

This rearrangement joins TRBV30 to TRBJ2-7; weak D call: TRBD1 (5 bases). Germline CDR1 is GTSNPN and CDR2 is SVGIG (reference sequence). The CDR3 consists of 13 residues. Trimming removed 2 bases at V and 6 bases at J, with 14 bases between. For the CDR3, the DNA is TGTGCCTGGAGTTCCATAGGGGTGGGCGAGCAGTACTTC. Residues: CAWSSIGVGEQYF.

This sequence joins TRBV13 and TRBJ2-1; unclear D gene. CDR1 is PRHDT and CDR2 is FYEKMQ in the germline V gene (reference sequence). V lost 3 bases and J 3 bases, leaving 6 bases between the germline ends. This CDR3 contains 13 residues. The DNA for the CDR3 is TGTGCCAGCAGCTTCGAGCACTACAATGAGCAGTTCTTC. Translating gives CASSFEHYNEQFF.

This clone was observed once. The rearrangement joins TRBV27 to TRBJ2-7; 8 bases are shared with TRBD1. This CDR3 comprises 14 residues. From germline, CDR1 is MNHEY and CDR2 SMNVEV (reference sequence). The junction had 5 bases not matched to a gene; V was cut back by 6 bases and J by 1 base. The CDR3, as DNA: TGTGCCAGCAGGTATACAGGGGGTTCCTACGAGCAGTACTTC. Translated: CASRYTGGSYEQYF.

The chain uses TRBV6-5 and TRBJ2-7; D perhaps matches TRBD2 (6 bases). Deletions cut 2 bases from V and 7 bases from J, with 15 bases between. CDR1 and CDR2 from the germline V gene are MNHEY and SVGAGI. This CDR3 has 14 residues. The CDR3 sequence is CASSYGGGVQEQYF. In DNA form, the CDR3 reads TGTGCCAGCAGTTACGGCGGAGGGGTCCAGGAGCAGTACTTC.

The chain links TRBV29-1 to TRBJ1-2, with a possible D match to TRBD1 (6 bases). Germline V gives CDR1 SQVTM, CDR2 ANQGSEA. The CDR3 runs 13 residues. The ends were cut back, 4 bases at V and 6 bases at J, with 15 bases in the middle. In nucleotides, the CDR3 is TGCAGCGTTGTCAGGGGACCCACTCATGGCTACACCTTC. Protein sequence: CSVVRGPTHGYTF.